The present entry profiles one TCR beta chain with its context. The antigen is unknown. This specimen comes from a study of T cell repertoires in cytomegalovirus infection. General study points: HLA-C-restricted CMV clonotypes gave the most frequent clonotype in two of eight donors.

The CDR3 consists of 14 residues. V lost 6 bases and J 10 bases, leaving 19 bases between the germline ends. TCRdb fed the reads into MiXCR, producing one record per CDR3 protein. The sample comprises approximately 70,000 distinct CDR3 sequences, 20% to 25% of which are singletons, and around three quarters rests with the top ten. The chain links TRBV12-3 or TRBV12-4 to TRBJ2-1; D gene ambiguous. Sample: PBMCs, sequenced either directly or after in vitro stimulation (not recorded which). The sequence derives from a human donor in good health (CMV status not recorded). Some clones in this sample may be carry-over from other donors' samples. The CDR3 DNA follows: TGTGCCAGCAGCCTTGGGCGACCCTTGGACGAGCAGTTCTTC. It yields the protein CASSLGRPLDEQFF.